A selection of T cell receptor beta chains follows, all from one sample in a study of cytomegalovirus exposure and HLA in healthy donors. Libraries were prepared by immunoSEQ multiplex PCR; TCRdb keeps only in-frame clonotypes and omits some of them. This repertoire includes about 160,000 clones. Sequenced material: PBMCs. The receptor set was obtained from a woman in her fifties or sixties in good health and CMV-seronegative. The CDR3 runs from the conserved cysteine through the conserved F or W. The D gene is left open where the match is weak.

>TRBV5-4|TRBJ2-5|TRBD2
CASATSGGQETQYF
TGTGCCAGCGCTACCTCGGGGGGGCAAGAGACCCAGTACTTC
>TRBV6-1|TRBJ1-3|-
CASSEGGLSSGNTIYF
TGTGCCAGCAGTGAAGGCGGACTGAGCTCTGGAAACACCATATATTTT
>TRBV19|TRBJ1-4|-
CASTSDGRREKLFF
TGTGCCAGTACCTCCGACGGACGGAGGGAAAAACTGTTTTTT
>TRBV4-1|TRBJ2-7|-
CANSTAGTYEQYF
TGCGCCAACTCGACTGCCGGAACCTACGAGCAGTACTTC
>TRBV5-1|TRBJ2-3|-
CASSSSPTSSPADTQYF
TGCGCCAGCAGCTCCTCCCCCACTAGTTCTCCCGCAGATACGCAGTATTTT
>TRBV4-2|TRBJ1-2|TRBD1
CASSQGTGGLGYGYTF
TGTGCCAGCAGCCAGGGGACAGGGGGTTTAGGGTATGGCTACACCTTC
>TRBV28|TRBJ1-3|-
CASRAGGSLGNTIYF
TGTGCCAGCAGGGCGGGGGGGTCTCTAGGAAACACCATATATTTT
>TRBV6-1|TRBJ2-2|-
CASSPVNTGELFF
TGTGCCAGCAGCCCTGTGAACACCGGGGAGCTGTTTTTT
>TRBV27|TRBJ2-7|-
CASSLGDSYEQYF
TGTGCCAGCAGTTTGGGAGACTCCTACGAGCAGTACTTC
>TRBV5-5|TRBJ1-1|-
CASSLRQGGTEAFF
TGTGCCAGCAGCTTGCGTCAGGGTGGCACTGAAGCTTTCTTT
>TRBV6-5|TRBJ2-7|TRBD2
CASRHGGGNAYEQYF
TGTGCCAGCAGACATGGGGGGGGGAATGCCTACGAGCAGTACTTC
>TRBV14|TRBJ2-7|TRBD1
CASSPRTGGYEQYF
TGTGCCAGCAGCCCCCGGACAGGGGGCTACGAGCAGTACTTC
>TRBV28|TRBJ2-7|-
CASSLQGVQYF
TGTGCCAGCAGTTTACAAGGGGTTCAGTACTTC
>TRBV11-3|TRBJ2-3|TRBD2
CASSLGTSGSVGTDTQYF
TGTGCCAGCAGCCTAGGGACTAGCGGGAGCGTTGGCACAGATACGCAGTATTTT
>TRBV7-3|TRBJ2-2|TRBD1
CASSLGTANTGELFF
TGTGCCAGCAGCTTAGGGACAGCGAACACCGGGGAGCTGTTTTTT
>TRBV19|TRBJ1-5|-
CASSIPQRRNQPQHF
TGTGCCAGTAGTATTCCCCAGAGGCGGAATCAGCCCCAGCATTTT
>TRBV14|TRBJ2-7|TRBD1
CASSQGVRDRGSEQYF
TGTGCCAGCAGCCAAGGCGTACGGGACAGGGGGAGCGAGCAGTACTTC
>TRBV27|TRBJ1-5|TRBD1
CASSLTGQSWKPQHF
TGTGCCAGCAGTTTAACGGGACAGTCGTGGAAGCCCCAGCATTTT
>TRBV12-5|TRBJ2-1|TRBD1
CASGADRAPYNEQFF
TGTGCTAGTGGTGCGGACAGGGCCCCCTACAATGAGCAGTTCTTC
>TRBV19|TRBJ2-7|TRBD2
CASSIPGLAVEQYF
TGTGCCAGTAGTATACCGGGACTAGCCGTCGAGCAGTACTTC
>TRBV9|TRBJ1-4|-
CASSVDGGTTNEKLFF
TGTGCCAGCAGCGTAGACGGGGGGACAACTAATGAAAAACTGTTTTTT
>TRBV5-1|TRBJ1-6|-
CASSNRAQDSPLHF
TGCGCCAGCTCAAACAGGGCGCAGGATTCACCCCTCCACTTT
>TRBV29-1|TRBJ2-7|-
CSVLWRQHHHEQYF
TGCAGCGTTCTTTGGAGGCAGCATCACCACGAGCAGTACTTC
>TRBV10-3|TRBJ2-1|-
CAISEGGIYNEQFF
TGTGCCATCAGTGAAGGCGGCATCTACAATGAGCAGTTCTTC
>TRBV7-9|TRBJ1-1|TRBD1
CASRPRTGRPGVHTEAFF
TGTGCCAGCAGACCTCGGACAGGGAGACCGGGTGTGCACACTGAAGCTTTCTTT
>TRBV9|TRBJ2-1|TRBD2
CASAFGTSGSPAIF
TGTGCCAGCGCCTTCGGGACTAGCGGGAGTCCGGCGATCTTC
>TRBV9|TRBJ1-6|TRBD1
CASSVSRGLNSPLHF
TGTGCCAGCAGCGTCTCCAGGGGGCTTAATTCACCCCTCCACTTT
>TRBV10-3|TRBJ2-7|TRBD1
CAISQTGGENEQYF
TGTGCCATCAGCCAGACAGGGGGCGAAAACGAGCAGTACTTC
>TRBV5-4|TRBJ2-3|TRBD2
CASSLTSGGPTDTQYF
TGTGCCAGCAGCTTAACTAGCGGGGGGCCCACAGATACGCAGTATTTT
>TRBV7-8|TRBJ2-1|-
CASSLAAGPTRRFF
TGTGCCAGCAGCTTAGCGGCAGGGCCAACACGGCGGTTCTTC
>TRBV5-1|TRBJ2-5|TRBD2
CASSSGLAGGPYQETQYF
TGCGCCAGCAGCTCCGGACTAGCGGGGGGTCCATACCAAGAGACCCAGTACTTC
>TRBV4-3|TRBJ2-5|TRBD2
CASSQESGEETQYF
TGCGCCAGCAGCCAGGAGAGCGGGGAAGAGACCCAGTACTTC
>TRBV7-2|TRBJ2-2|TRBD2
CASSLRLAGVPGELFF
TGTGCCAGCAGCTTACGACTAGCGGGAGTGCCCGGGGAGCTGTTTTTT
>TRBV7-2|TRBJ2-7|-
CASSFGPGYYEQYF
TGTGCCAGTAGCTTTGGGCCAGGGTATTACGAGCAGTACTTC
>TRBV14|TRBJ2-7|TRBD2
CASSQVLGGRRYEQYF
TGTGCCAGCAGCCAAGTCCTTGGCGGGAGGAGATACGAGCAGTACTTC
>TRBV5-5|TRBJ1-4|-
CASSFDRWIEKLFF
TGTGCCAGCAGCTTTGACAGGTGGATTGAAAAACTGTTTTTT